Listed here are 9 T cell receptor beta chains from one sample, sequenced in a study of a mutant IDH1 vaccine in newly diagnosed glioma. Libraries were prepared by immunoSEQ multiplex PCR; TCRdb keeps only in-frame clonotypes and omits some of them. The profile covers some 51,000 clones, with more than 70% appearing a single time and around 4.9% taken by the ten largest. Documented time point: week 5, during vaccination. The investigators gave 300 ug of mutant IDH1 20-mer peptide in each vaccine dose, together with topical imiquimod. For these TCRs, the target antigens are not known. Sequencing was performed on PBMCs, taken from a glioma patient whose treatment included an IDH1 peptide vaccine. The receptors come from a man aged 45-65 years with glioma.

This clone has a handful of counts. The chain combines TRBV10-3 with TRBJ2-7; D unclear. Germline V CDR1 and CDR2: ENHRY, SYGVKD. The CDR3 runs to 13 residues. Trimming removed 3 bases from V and 1 base from J, with 7 bases in between. The CDR3 DNA reads as TGTGCCATCAGTGATGCCGGGTCCTACGAGCAGTACTTC. Its translation is CAISDAGSYEQYF.

CDR3 in DNA: TGTGCCAGTGGGAGAAGCTATAGCAATCAGCCCCAGCATTTT. As protein: CASGRSYSNQPQHF. The rearrangement links TRBV19 to TRBJ1-5; D gene ambiguous. Germline V CDR1 and CDR2: LNHDA, SQIVND (reference sequence). The CDR3 length is 14 residues. The germline V and J ends were trimmed by 8 bases and 0 bases, with 11 bases remaining between them. Together with reference TRBV19 and TRBJ1-5, the CDR3 gives the full variable domain: DGGITQSPKYLFRKEGQNVTLSCEQNLNHDAMYWYRQDPGQGLRLIYYSQIVNDFQKGDIAEGYSVSREKKESFPLTVTSAQKNPTAFYLCASGRSYSNQPQHFGDGTRLSIL.

The V and J genes are TRBV19 and TRBJ1-1; unclear D gene. The germline V and J ends were trimmed by 3 bases and 5 bases, with 4 bases remaining between them. This CDR3 region has 11 residues. Per the germline V gene, CDR1 is LNHDA and CDR2 is SQIVND (reference sequence). The CDR3 protein is CASSIGTEAFF. CDR3 bases: TGTGCCAGTAGTATCGGGACTGAAGCTTTCTTT.

The rearrangement links TRBV12-2 to TRBJ2-5; the table's D gene call, TRBD2, was not cross checked with the DNA. TRBV12-2 counts as a pseudogene. This CDR3 comprises 15 residues. The CDR3 here is CASHLLAVSQETQYF. The CDR3 bases are TGTGCAAGTCACCTCCTAGCGGTATCCCAAGAGACCCAGTACTTC.

J is TRBJ1-4 and V is TRBV7-8; possibly TRBD1 for D (6 bases). The CDR3 is made up of 15 amino acids. V lost 1 base and J lost 8, with 14 bases in between. Germline values: CDR1 SGHVS, CDR2 FQNEAQ. The CDR3 is CASSLGGAGGEKLFF. The CDR3 nucleotides read TGTGCCAGCAGCTTAGGGGGGGCCGGGGGCGAAAAACTGTTTTTT.

The chain recombines TRBV4-1 with TRBJ2-2; TRBD2 aligns across 8 bases. This CDR3 has 17 residues. CDR1 is MGHRA, CDR2 YSYEKL, per germline. V lost 4 bases and J lost 6; bases outside the gene matches: 13. The CDR3 DNA reads as TGCGCCAGCAGCCTCTTTACAAGCGGGGGTTCTGCCGGGGAGCTGTTTTTT. This translates into CASSLFTSGGSAGELFF.

This chain connects TRBV2 to TRBJ2-7; TRBD1 matches at 7 bases. V was pared by 3 bases and J by 0 bases, with 2 bases of the junction left unmatched. Germline CDR1 SNHLY, CDR2 FYNNEI. CDR3 length equals 14 residues. The CDR3 nucleotides read TGTGCCAGCAGTGACGGACAGGCCTCCTACGAGCAGTACTTC. As protein: CASSDGQASYEQYF.

The CDR3 is CASSLGLEAFF. DNA for the CDR3: TGTGCCAGCAGCTTGGGGTTAGAAGCTTTCTTT. The V gene is TRBV5-6, the J gene TRBJ1-1, with D hard to call. The V end was cut by 0 bases, the J end by 8 bases, with 5 bases between. This CDR3 is 11 amino acids long. CDR1 is SGHDT, CDR2 YYEEEE, per germline.

This clone showed up just once. The chain links TRBV14 to TRBJ2-2; no definite D call. The CDR3 has 12 amino acids. Germline V gene sequence: CDR1 SGHDN, CDR2 FVKESK. The V gene lost 4 bases and the J gene lost 9 bases, with 9 bases spanning the gap. The CDR3 DNA sequence: TGTGCCAGCAGCCCCGGGTCCCGGGAGCTGTTTTTT. This sequence encodes CASSPGSRELFF. Together with reference TRBV14 and TRBJ2-2, the CDR3 gives the full variable domain: EAGVTQFPSHSVIEKGQTVTLRCDPISGHDNLYWYRRVMGKEIKFLLHFVKESKQDESGMPNNRFLAERTGGTYSTLKVQPAELEDSGVYFCASSPGSRELFFGEGSRLTVL.